What follows are 21 T cell receptor beta chains derived from one specimen sequenced in a study of response to subunit inactivated influenza vaccine. TCRdb re-analysed the RT-PCR reads in MiXCR, keeping a single row per CDR3 protein. The repertoire has hundreds of thousands of distinct CDR3 sequences, around 10% of them found once; the top ten carry approximately 11%. These data were also filed under a second study, of T cells expressing NK-cell markers. That paper adds: Beta-chain TCR cDNA was generated via 5'RACE template switching with UMIs.

The sequences come from PBMCs from blood, collected on the day of vaccination. These receptors all come from a man aged 50 or older who received an inactivated influenza vaccine.

The genes are TRBV12-3 or TRBV12-4 and TRBJ1-1, with D hard to call. V gave up 5 bases and J gave up 0 bases, with 7 bases separating them. CDR3 length: 13 residues. CDR3 in DNA: TGTGCCAGCAGTGTGGGCCTGAACACTGAAGCTTTCTTT. Amino acid sequence: CASSVGLNTEAFF.

V and J are TRBV6-5 and TRBJ1-5; 8 bases match TRBD1. J gave up 6 bases and V 8 bases, and 3 bases lay outside the gene matches. The CDR3 extends over 12 amino acids. The germline CDR1 and CDR2 sequences are MNHEY and SVGAGI. CDR3 DNA sequence: TGTGCCAGCGGACAGGGTGCTCAGCCCCAGCATTTT. This translates into CASGQGAQPQHF.

With respect to this clonotype: A much larger clone lies one base from this, so it may be a read error. This chain joins TRBV12-3 or TRBV12-4 and TRBJ1-5; TRBD1 matches 7 bases. CDR3 length: 13 residues. This CDR3 reads CSSSLGGGILQHF. CDR3 nucleotide sequence: TGTTCCAGCAGTTTAGGGGGCGGGATTCTCCAGCATTTT.

This clonotype occurred a few times. This chain connects TRBV3-1 to TRBJ2-3; D is perhaps TRBD1 or TRBD2 (6 bases each). Deletions cut 4 bases from V and 4 bases from J, with 15 bases between. From germline, CDR1 is LGHDT and CDR2 YNNKEL (reference sequence). There are 15 residues in the CDR3. Here the CDR3 reads CASSPGGTRADTQYF. DNA for the CDR3: TGTGCCAGCAGCCCAGGAGGGACACGCGCAGATACGCAGTATTTT.

This clonotype appeared a few times. The V gene is TRBV14, the J gene TRBJ2-1; the D gene is possibly TRBD1 (7 bases). The V and J ends lost 0 bases and 9 bases respectively, with 12 bases between them. The CDR3 totals 14 residues. Looked up from germline, CDR1 is SGHDN and CDR2 is FVKESK. In DNA, the CDR3 is TGTGCCAGCAGCCAAGACCCGGGGGACAGTGAGCAGTTCTTC. It encodes CASSQDPGDSEQFF. Filled out from reference TRBV14 and TRBJ2-1, the complete variable domain reads EAGVTQFPSHSVIEKGQTVTLRCDPISGHDNLYWYRRVMGKEIKFLLHFVKESKQDESGMPNNRFLAERTGGTYSTLKVQPAELEDSGVYFCASSQDPGDSEQFFGPGTRLTVL.

This clonotype has a handful of counts. This chain joins TRBV7-2 and TRBJ2-1; 11 bases match TRBD2. The CDR3 extends over 15 amino acids. Unmatched junction bases numbered 7, after V lost 6 bases and J lost 6 bases. Germline V gene data show CDR1 as SGHTA and CDR2 as FQGNSA. CDR3 region: CASSRSSGGANEQFF. CDR3 in DNA: TGTGCCAGCAGTCGTAGTAGCGGGGGGGCCAATGAGCAGTTCTTC.

This clonotype occurred many times. The chain couples TRBV5-5 to TRBJ1-1; D remains ambiguous. Trimming removed 0 bases from V and 0 bases from J, with 6 bases in between. The V gene's germline CDR1 is SGHKS and CDR2 YYEKEE (reference sequence). This CDR3 contains 14 residues. DNA of the CDR3: TGTGCCAGCAGCTTGGCACGGATGAACACTGAAGCTTTCTTT. This translates into CASSLARMNTEAFF.

The rearrangement uses TRBV4-3 and TRBJ1-2, with D possibly TRBD1 on 5 matching bases. There are 14 residues in the CDR3. Germline CDR1 is LGHNA and CDR2 is YSLEER. Between the trimmed V and J ends, which lost 0 bases and 4 bases, there was a span of 9 bases. CDR3 nucleotide sequence: TGCGCCAGCAGCCAAGAACGGGACTTCTATGGCTACACCTTC. Translation: CASSQERDFYGYTF.

In this sample, this clonotype turned up a few times. This sequence joins TRBV7-9 and TRBJ2-1; TRBD2 matches at 7 bases. CDR3 size: 16 residues. Germline CDR1 and CDR2: SEHNR and FQNEAQ (reference sequence). V shed 1 base and J 5 bases; nucleotides not matched to a gene: 8. In DNA, the CDR3 is TGTGCCAGCAGCTTAGTATGGCTAGCGGTAGACAATGAGCAGTTCTTC. Translation gives CASSLVWLAVDNEQFF.

This clonotype was counted a single time. The chain uses TRBV5-1 and TRBJ2-3; no definite D call. CDR1 is SGHRS, CDR2 YFSETQ, per germline. This CDR3 has 19 amino acids. Trimming pared 6 bases from V and 0 bases from J, leaving 26 bases between. The CDR3 is CASKGISRPLTTSTDTQYF. The CDR3 bases are TGCGCCAGCAAAGGCATCAGTCGTCCTCTGACCACTAGCACAGATACGCAGTATTTT.

This clonotype was seen repeatedly, ten times or more. The chain links TRBV12-3 or TRBV12-4 to TRBJ1-5; TRBD1 might be the D (6 bases). With 5 bases removed from V and 6 bases from J, the gap between germline ends came to 14 bases. CDR3 length: 14 amino acids. In nucleotides, the CDR3 is TGTGCCAGCAGTCCCCGCAGGGGCAGTCAGCCCCAGCATTTT. It encodes CASSPRRGSQPQHF.

V is TRBV5-1 and J is TRBJ2-5; 8 bases agree with TRBD1. The CDR3 consists of 15 residues. Germline V gene lookup returns CDR1 SGHRS and CDR2 YFSETQ. V gave up 4 bases and J gave up 2 bases; unmatched junction bases: 7. In nucleotides, the CDR3 is TGCGCCAGCAGCCGTCAGGGGGCCTGGCAAGAGACCCAGTACTTC. This codes for CASSRQGAWQETQYF.

The gene calls are TRBV4-3 and TRBJ1-6; 10 positions match TRBD1. The CDR3 extends over 19 amino acids. V was pared by 2 bases and J by 0 bases, with 7 bases of the junction left unmatched. CDR1 and CDR2 from the germline V gene are LGHNA and YSLEER. The CDR3 coding sequence is TGCGCCAGCAGCCAACGGGACAGGGGCGAAAGCTCCTATAATTCACCCCTCCACTTT. This sequence encodes CASSQRDRGESSYNSPLHF.

This clonotype was seen ten or more times. The V call is TRBV5-1, the J call TRBJ2-1; D gene uncertain. Germline CDR1 reads SGHRS; CDR2 reads YFSETQ. This CDR3 is built from 12 residues. The V end was cut by 2 bases, the J end by 10 bases, with 10 bases between. The CDR3 DNA follows: TGCGCCAGCAGCTTTGATTCCCGGGAGCAGTTCTTC. This gives the protein CASSFDSREQFF.

The sample holds a few counts of this clonotype. The J gene is TRBJ2-7, the V gene TRBV3-1, with D perhaps TRBD2 (5 bases). Germline CDR1 LGHDT, CDR2 YNNKEL (reference sequence). This CDR3 spans 14 amino acids. Trimming pared 3 bases from V and 7 bases from J, leaving 16 bases between. This chain's CDR3 is CASSQNERRWEQYF. The CDR3 region has the DNA TGTGCCAGCAGCCAGAACGAGCGGCGGTGGGAGCAGTACTTC.

This clonotype has only a few counts. The V gene is TRBV11-2, the J gene TRBJ2-1; 10 bases are shared with TRBD2. V was pared by 2 bases and J by 10 bases, with 11 bases of the junction left unmatched. The CDR3 is 16 amino acids. Germline lookup yields CDR1 SGHAT and CDR2 FQNNGV. The CDR3 bases are TGTGCCAGCAGCTTAAGGGCTAGCGGGGGAGTTGGGGAGCAGTTCTTC. This encodes CASSLRASGGVGEQFF.

This clonotype was detected only a few times. The chain links TRBV16 to TRBJ1-5, with D hard to call. Looked up from germline, CDR1 is KGHSY and CDR2 is FQNENV. The CDR3 runs to 14 residues. The V gene lost 3 bases and the J gene lost 3 bases, with 9 bases spanning the gap. The CDR3 DNA is TGTGCCAGCAGCCAGTCCCCTACCAATCAGCCCCAGCATTTT. Encoded protein: CASSQSPTNQPQHF. The whole variable domain, filled in from reference TRBV16 and TRBJ1-5, reads GEEVAQTPKHLVRGEGQKAKLYCAPIKGHSYVFWYQQVLKNEFKFLISFQNENVFDETGMPKERFSAKCLPNSPCSLEIQATKLEDSAVYFCASSQSPTNQPQHFGDGTRLSIL.

This clonotype appeared a few times. The V and J genes are TRBV20-1 and TRBJ2-2, with D hard to call. Trimming removed 3 bases at V and 0 bases at J, with 11 bases between. The germline gives CDR1 DFQATT, CDR2 SNEGSKA (reference sequence). The CDR3 has 15 amino acids. DNA for the CDR3: TGCAGTGCTAGGACGGGCACCACGAACACCGGGGAGCTGTTTTTT. Residues: CSARTGTTNTGELFF.

The chain combines TRBV11-2 with TRBJ2-3, with 12 bases matching TRBD2. V shed 7 bases, J shed 4 bases, and the junction held 15 bases outside the gene matches. The CDR3 is 18 amino acids. Germline V gene lookup returns CDR1 SGHAT and CDR2 FQNNGV. The DNA for the CDR3 is TGTGCCAGCACCACTTGGGCTAGCGGGGGGGGACGGCCAGATACGCAGTATTTT. Amino acid sequence: CASTTWASGGGRPDTQYF.

CDR3 sequence reads: CAISLDRAGELFF. CDR3 coding DNA: TGTGCCATCAGCCTAGACCGCGCCGGGGAGCTGTTTTTT. The V gene is TRBV10-3, the J gene TRBJ2-2; D gene uncertain. The ends were cut back, 6 bases at V and 6 bases at J, with 11 bases in the middle. The CDR3 totals 13 residues. Germline CDR1 ENHRY, CDR2 SYGVKD.

V gene TRBV4-3 combines with J gene TRBJ2-2, with 7 bases fitting TRBD2. With 2 bases clipped from V and 3 bases from J, the junction kept 6 bases outside the gene matches. CDR3 length: 16 amino acids. CDR1 is LGHNA, CDR2 YSLEER, per germline. The CDR3 here is CASSQKTSRDTGELFF. The CDR3 DNA is TGCGCCAGCAGCCAAAAGACTAGCAGGGACACCGGGGAGCTGTTTTTT.